A single T cell receptor (beta chain) is shown here with its context. This sample was included in a study of control samples from healthy donors and cancer patients. The germline gives CDR1 SGHDT, CDR2 YYEEEE. J lost 5 bases, V lost 3 bases, and 7 bases had no gene match. This CDR3 has 14 residues. Assay used: immunoSEQ multiplex PCR; TCRdb lists only in-frame clones, some missing. The table lists about 15,000 clones, more than 75% of them singletons. The chain carries TRBV5-6 and TRBJ1-2, with TRBD1 identical over 7 bases. Sequencing was done on a sample of PBMCs. The clonotype was recovered from a woman between 65 and 79 years old with colorectal cancer. The CDR3 region has the DNA TGTGCCAGCAGCTCAGGACAGGCCCGATATGGCTACACCTTC. It is translated as CASSSGQARYGYTF.